These 6 T cell receptor beta chains were sequenced from one sample in a study of blood T cell repertoires in COVID-19 (dated by TCRdb to between 2020 and 2021). Library construction relied on the immunoSEQ multiplex PCR assay. The clones in this table, taken by TCRdb from immuneACCESS, are in-frame only. Not every clone is retained; where verified, under half of the shortfall comes from an unresolved V gene, and the cause of the rest is unknown. The sample data list fewer than 350,000 clones, and approximately 86% of these were observed just once. Around 13% of the sample rests with the top ten. The sample was peripheral blood. The receptors were sampled from a woman aged 70-85 years with COVID-19, enrolled during active disease.

This clone showed up just once. The chain recombines TRBV4-1 with TRBJ2-5; 8 bases match TRBD2. The CDR3 has 18 amino acids. Germline-derived CDR1 and CDR2 are MGHRA and YSYEKL. J gave up 2 bases and V 0 bases, and 11 bases lay outside the gene matches. The CDR3 nucleotides read TGCGCCAGCAGCCAAGAACGAGGACGGGGGGGCAGGCAAGAGACCCAGTACTTC. Residues: CASSQERGRGGRQETQYF.

The rearrangement joins TRBV6-2 or TRBV6-3 to TRBJ1-2; no reliable D call. The V and J ends lost 2 bases and 8 bases respectively, with 6 bases between them. Germline V CDR1 and CDR2: MNHEY, SVGEGT. The CDR3 is made up of 11 amino acids. The CDR3 loop is CASSYRVGYTF. For the CDR3, the DNA is TGTGCCAGCAGTTACCGGGTAGGCTACACCTTC.

The chain joins TRBV7-2 to TRBJ2-3; D is ambiguous. Germline V gene data show CDR1 as SGHTA and CDR2 as FQGNSA. The CDR3 loop spans 12 amino acids. Trimming removed 6 bases from V and 8 bases from J, with 12 bases in between. The CDR3 DNA reads as TGTGCCAGCAGAACCCAAGGAGCTACGCAGTATTTT. Its protein product is CASRTQGATQYF.

The CDR3 DNA sequence: TGTGCCAGCAGCCAAGGCAGGGTGGGGAGGACTGAAGCTTTCTTT. This gives the protein CASSQGRVGRTEAFF. This chain joins TRBV14 and TRBJ1-1; tentatively, D is TRBD1 (5 bases). Trimming shortened V by 1 base and J by 5 bases, and 14 bases separated the two germline ends. CDR1 is SGHDN and CDR2 is FVKESK in the germline V gene. CDR3 length: 15 residues.

V is TRBV15 and J is TRBJ2-7, with no clear D. The CDR3 consists of 18 residues. The germline V gene encodes CDR1 LNHNV and CDR2 YYDKDF (reference sequence). V lost 0 bases and J lost 2, with 20 bases in between. The CDR3 DNA follows: TGTGCCACCAGCAGAGATCGAGGCCCCGTCGCGGCGCCCTACGAGCAGTACTTC. Residues: CATSRDRGPVAAPYEQYF.

The chain couples TRBV11-1 to TRBJ2-3, with D possibly TRBD1 on 7 matching bases. This CDR3 contains 14 residues. CDR1 and CDR2 (germline): SGHAT, FQDESV (reference sequence). The germline V and J ends were trimmed by 5 bases and 6 bases, with 15 bases remaining between them. The CDR3 sequence is CASSPRGDSDTQYF. DNA for the CDR3: TGTGCCAGCAGCCCCCGCGGGGACAGCGATACGCAGTATTTT.